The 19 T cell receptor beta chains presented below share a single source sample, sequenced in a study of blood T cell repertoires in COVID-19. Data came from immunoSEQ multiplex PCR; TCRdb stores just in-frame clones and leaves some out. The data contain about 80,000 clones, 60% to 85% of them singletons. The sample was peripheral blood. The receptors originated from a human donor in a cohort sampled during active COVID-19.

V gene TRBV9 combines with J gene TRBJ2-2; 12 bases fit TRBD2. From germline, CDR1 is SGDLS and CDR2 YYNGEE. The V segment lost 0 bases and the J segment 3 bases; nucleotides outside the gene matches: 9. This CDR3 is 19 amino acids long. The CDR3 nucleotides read TGTGCCAGCAGCGTAGGGGCTAGCGGGAGGGCCGGTTACACCGGGGAGCTGTTTTTT. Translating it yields CASSVGASGRAGYTGELFF.

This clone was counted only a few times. DNA for the CDR3: TGCGCCAGCAGCCAAGTCCCGGACAGGGGCATGGGGGAGCTGTTTTTT. It yields the protein CASSQVPDRGMGELFF. This chain joins TRBV4-1 and TRBJ2-2, with TRBD1 matching 9 bases. Looked up from germline, CDR1 is MGHRA and CDR2 is YSYEKL. J lost 8 bases, V lost 1 base, and 8 bases had no gene match. The CDR3 is 16 amino acids.

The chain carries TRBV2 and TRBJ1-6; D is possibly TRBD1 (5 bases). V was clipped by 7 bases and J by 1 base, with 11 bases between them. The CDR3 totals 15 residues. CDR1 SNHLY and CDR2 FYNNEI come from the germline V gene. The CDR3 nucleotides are TGTGCCAGCATCAGGGAAGGTTCCTATAATTCACCCCTCCACTTT. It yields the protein CASIREGSYNSPLHF.

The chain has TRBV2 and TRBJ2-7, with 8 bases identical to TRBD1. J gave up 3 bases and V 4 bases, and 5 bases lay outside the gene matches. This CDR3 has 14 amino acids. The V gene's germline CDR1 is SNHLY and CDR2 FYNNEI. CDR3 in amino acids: CASSATGVDYEQYF. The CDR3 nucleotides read TGTGCCAGCAGTGCGACAGGGGTAGACTACGAGCAGTACTTC.

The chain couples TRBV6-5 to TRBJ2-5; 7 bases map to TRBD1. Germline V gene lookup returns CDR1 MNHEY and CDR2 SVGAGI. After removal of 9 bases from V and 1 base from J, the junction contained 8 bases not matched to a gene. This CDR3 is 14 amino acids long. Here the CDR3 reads CASSDRALQETQYF. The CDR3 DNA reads TGTGCCAGTTCCGACAGGGCACTCCAAGAGACCCAGTACTTC.

For the CDR3, the DNA is TGTGCCAGCAGCTTAGGGGCAGGGGATGGCTACACCTTC. Its translation: CASSLGAGDGYTF. The rearrangement joins TRBV7-9 to TRBJ1-2, with D possibly matching TRBD1 (6 bases). The CDR3 runs 13 residues. Looked up from germline, CDR1 is SEHNR and CDR2 is FQNEAQ (reference sequence). V was shortened by 1 base and J by 6 bases, with 9 bases between the two germline ends.

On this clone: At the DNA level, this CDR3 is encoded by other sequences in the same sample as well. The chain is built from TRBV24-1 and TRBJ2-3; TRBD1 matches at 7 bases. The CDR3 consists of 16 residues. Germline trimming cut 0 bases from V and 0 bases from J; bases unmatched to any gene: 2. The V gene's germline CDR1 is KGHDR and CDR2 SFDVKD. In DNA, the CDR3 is TGTGCCACCAGTGATTTGGGGGACAGAAGCACAGATACGCAGTATTTT. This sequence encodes CATSDLGDRSTDTQYF.

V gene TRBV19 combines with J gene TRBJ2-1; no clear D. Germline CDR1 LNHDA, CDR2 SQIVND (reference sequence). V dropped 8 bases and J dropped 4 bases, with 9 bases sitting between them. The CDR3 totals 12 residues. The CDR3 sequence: CASQSGYNEQFF. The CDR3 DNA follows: TGTGCCAGTCAATCCGGGTACAATGAGCAGTTCTTC.

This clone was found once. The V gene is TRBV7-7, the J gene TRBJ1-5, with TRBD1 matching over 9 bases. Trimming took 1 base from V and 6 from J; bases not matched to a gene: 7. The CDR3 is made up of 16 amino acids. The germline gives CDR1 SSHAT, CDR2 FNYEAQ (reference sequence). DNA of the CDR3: TGTGCCAGCAGCTTAGGGGGGGGACAGGGACTTCAGCCCCAGCATTTT. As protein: CASSLGGGQGLQPQHF.

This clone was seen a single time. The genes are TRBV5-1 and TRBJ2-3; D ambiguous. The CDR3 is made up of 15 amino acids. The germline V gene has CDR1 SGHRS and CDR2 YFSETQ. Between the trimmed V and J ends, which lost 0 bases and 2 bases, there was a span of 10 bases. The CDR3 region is CASSLALLATDTQYF. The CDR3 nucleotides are TGCGCCAGCAGCTTGGCCCTATTAGCCACAGATACGCAGTATTTT.

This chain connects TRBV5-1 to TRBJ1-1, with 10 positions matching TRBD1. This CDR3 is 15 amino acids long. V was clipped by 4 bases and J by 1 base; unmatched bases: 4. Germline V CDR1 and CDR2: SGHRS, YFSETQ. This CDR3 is CASSPTGGENTEAFF. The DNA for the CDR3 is TGCGCCAGCAGCCCGACAGGGGGCGAGAACACTGAAGCTTTCTTT.

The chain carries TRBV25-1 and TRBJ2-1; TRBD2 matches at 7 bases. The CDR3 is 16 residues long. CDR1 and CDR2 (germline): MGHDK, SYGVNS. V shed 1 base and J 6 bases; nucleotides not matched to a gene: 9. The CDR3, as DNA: TGTGCCAGCAGTGAATTCAACACCGGGGGGACCAATGAGCAGTTCTTC. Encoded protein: CASSEFNTGGTNEQFF.

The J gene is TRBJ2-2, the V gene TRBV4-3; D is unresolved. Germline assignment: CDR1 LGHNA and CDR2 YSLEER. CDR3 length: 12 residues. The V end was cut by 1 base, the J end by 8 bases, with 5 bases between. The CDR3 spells CASSQAPGELFF. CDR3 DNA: TGCGCCAGCAGCCAAGCTCCGGGGGAGCTGTTTTTT.

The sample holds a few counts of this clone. CDR3 amino acids: CASSPRRIDSHTEAFF. CDR3 sequence (DNA): TGCGCCAGCAGCCCACGGAGAATCGACAGTCACACTGAAGCTTTCTTT. V usage is TRBV4-1 and J usage is TRBJ1-1, with D perhaps TRBD1 (5 bases). CDR1 and CDR2 (germline): MGHRA, YSYEKL. V was clipped by 4 bases and J by 3 bases, with 18 bases between them. CDR3 length: 16 residues.

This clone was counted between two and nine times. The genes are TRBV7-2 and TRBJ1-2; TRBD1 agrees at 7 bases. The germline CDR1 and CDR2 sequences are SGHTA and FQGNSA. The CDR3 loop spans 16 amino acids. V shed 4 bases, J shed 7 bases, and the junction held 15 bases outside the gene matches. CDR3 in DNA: TGTGCCAGCAGCTCCCGGACAGGACCGATTCCTAGTGGCTACACCTTC. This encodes CASSSRTGPIPSGYTF. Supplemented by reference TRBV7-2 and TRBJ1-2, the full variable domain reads GAGVSQSPSNKVTEKGKDVELRCDPISGHTALYWYRQSLGQGLEFLIYFQGNSAPDKSGLPSDRFSAERTGGSVSTLTIQRTQQEDSAVYLCASSSRTGPIPSGYTFGSGTRLTVV.

The CDR3 DNA follows: TGTGCCAGCAGCCAAGCCCCTAGCGGGGGGCCCACAGATACGCAGTATTTT. Amino acid sequence: CASSQAPSGGPTDTQYF. The rearrangement links TRBV3-1 (or the pseudogene TRBV3-2) to TRBJ2-3; 11 bases align to TRBD2. The CDR3 contains 17 residues. Germline V gene sequence: CDR1 LGHDT, CDR2 YNNKEL (reference sequence). Trimming removed 1 base from V and 2 bases from J; junction bases left unmatched: 5.

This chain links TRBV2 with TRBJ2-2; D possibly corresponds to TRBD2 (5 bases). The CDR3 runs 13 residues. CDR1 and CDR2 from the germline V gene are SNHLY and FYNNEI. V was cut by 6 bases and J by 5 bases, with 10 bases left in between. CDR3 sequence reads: CASRKTTTGELFF. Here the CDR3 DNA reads TGTGCCAGCAGGAAGACTACTACCGGGGAGCTGTTTTTT.

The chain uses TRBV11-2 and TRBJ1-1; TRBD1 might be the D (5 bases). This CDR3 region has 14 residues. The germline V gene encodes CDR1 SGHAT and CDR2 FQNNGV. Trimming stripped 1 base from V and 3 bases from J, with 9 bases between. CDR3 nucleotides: TGTGCCAGCAGCTTAGGACAGACCCACACTGAAGCTTTCTTT. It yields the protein CASSLGQTHTEAFF.

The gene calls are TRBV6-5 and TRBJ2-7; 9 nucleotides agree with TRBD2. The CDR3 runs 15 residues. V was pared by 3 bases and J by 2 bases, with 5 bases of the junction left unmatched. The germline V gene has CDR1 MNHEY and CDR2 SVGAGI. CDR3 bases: TGTGCCAGCAGTTATGCGCTAGCGGGGACCTACGAGCAGTACTTC. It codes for CASSYALAGTYEQYF.